This T cell receptor (beta chain) is from a study of blood T cell repertoires in COVID-19. Across the study: The United States, Italy and Spain supplied acute and convalescent COVID-19 samples. PBMCs, B-cell-depleted T cells, or T cells provided the cDNA or gDNA that made up the material.

Per the original methods: For nucleated cells, counts were estimated from reference gene primer amplification. The table came from immunoSEQ multiplex PCR; TCRdb's copy has only in-frame clones and leaves some out. The DNA gave D and trimming, while V, J and clone size come from that table. The table includes some 300,000 clones, around 90% detected once. Germline CDR1 reads SGHAT; CDR2 reads FQNNGV. With 0 bases removed from V and 3 bases from J, the gap between germline ends came to 9 bases. The CDR3 runs 15 residues. The chain is built from TRBV11-2 and TRBJ2-1; tentatively, D is TRBD1 (5 bases). The receptor was isolated from a man between 65 and 79 years old with acute or convalescent COVID-19. Material: peripheral blood. In DNA, the CDR3 is TGTGCCAGCAGCTTAGAAGGACACCTCTACAATGAGCAGTTCTTC. Translation gives CASSLEGHLYNEQFF.